This T cell receptor beta chain was profiled in a study of blood T cell repertoires in COVID-19. Study overall: There were acute and convalescent COVID-19 samples, and they came from the United States, Italy and Spain. Sources were T cells, B-cell-depleted T cells, or PBMCs; the material itself was cDNA or gDNA.

This CDR3 region has 15 residues. Germline trimming cut 5 bases from V and 4 bases from J; bases unmatched to any gene: 8. The germline V gene has CDR1 SGHDT and CDR2 YYEEEE. Per the original methods: Scientists estimated how many nucleated cells there were by amplifying reference gene primers. TCRdb's copy holds only in-frame clones and misses some; the assay was immunoSEQ multiplex PCR. V and J calls and clone size follow that table, whereas D and trimming were derived from the DNA. The table has 110,000 to 150,000 clones, 75% to 90% seen once. The material sequenced was peripheral blood. The chain joins TRBV5-6 to TRBJ2-3; 9 positions agree with TRBD1. This sequence was found in an elderly woman with acute or convalescent COVID-19. The CDR3 DNA sequence: TGTGCCAGCAGTTCCGGGACAGGGCTGGCAGATACGCAGTATTTT. The encoded protein is CASSSGTGLADTQYF.